These T cell receptor beta chains were read from a single sample in a study of shared clonotypes between healthy human individuals. Profiled with immunoSEQ multiplex PCR; TCRdb holds only in-frame clones, not every one. The data show some 630,000 clones, 95% to 96% seen once. Material for sequencing was naive CD8+ T cells sorted from blood. Source of these receptors: a woman aged 25 to 39 in good health. Each CDR3 is given with its conserved first and last residue. The D gene is left open where the match is weak. The size of a clone is reported for some rows only, either as once, few or many, or as a class for expanded clones.

V,D,size,J,DNA,CDR3
TRBV10-2,NA,NA,TRBJ2-1,TGCGCCAGCAGTGATTCGGCTAGCCGCGATGAGCAGTTCTTC,CASSDSASRDEQFF
TRBV27,TRBD2,NA,TRBJ2-2,TGTGCCAGCAGTCCAGAGACTAGCGGGAGATGGGAGCTGTTTTTT,CASSPETSGRWELFF
TRBV9,TRBD2,NA,TRBJ2-3,TGTGCCAGCAGCTCCTGGACTAGGGGTGGTTCAGATACGCAGTATTTT,CASSSWTRGGSDTQYF
TRBV10-3,NA,NA,TRBJ2-7,TGTGCCATCAGTGAGGGCGGAGGGGGGGTCGAGCAGTACTTC,CAISEGGGGVEQYF
TRBV9,NA,NA,TRBJ1-2,TGTGCCAGCAGCGTAGAAGCCCCAGGCTCCTTCTATGGCTACACCTTC,CASSVEAPGSFYGYTF
TRBV29-1,NA,NA,TRBJ2-3,TGCAGCGTTGAAGAGAATGGCAGGGGCACAGATACGCAGTATTTT,CSVEENGRGTDTQYF
TRBV27,NA,NA,TRBJ1-1,TGTGCCAGCGGCCCCCCTACTGAAGCTTTCTTT,CASGPPTEAFF
TRBV21-1,NA,NA,TRBJ2-5,TGTGCCAGCAGCAGTCCACGTCTAGCGGAATCGGGAGAGACCCAGTACTTC,CASSSPRLAESGETQYF
TRBV5-6,NA,NA,TRBJ2-1,TGTGCCAGCAGCGGCCTTGGGGGTGGAGAGAATGAGCAGTTCTTC,CASSGLGGGENEQFF
TRBV5-4,NA,NA,TRBJ2-7,TGTGCCAGCAGCCAAGATAAGTCAGGGACGGGCCTCTCCTACGAGCAGTACTTC,CASSQDKSGTGLSYEQYF
TRBV9,NA,NA,TRBJ2-5,TGTGCCAGCAGCGTAGGGGGAAGCCAAGAGACCCAGTACTTC,CASSVGGSQETQYF
TRBV6-1,TRBD2,NA,TRBJ2-1,TGTGCCAGCAGTGGAAGCGGGGGCTGGGGTGGCAATGAGCAGTTCTTC,CASSGSGGWGGNEQFF
TRBV13,NA,once,TRBJ1-3,TGTGCCAGCAGCTACCGGGTTTCTGGAAACACCATATATTTT,CASSYRVSGNTIYF
TRBV4-1,NA,NA,TRBJ2-1,TGCGCCAGCAGCCAACTAGGTTACAATGAGCAGTTCTTC,CASSQLGYNEQFF
TRBV5-6,TRBD1,once,TRBJ2-1,TGTGCCAGCAGCTTGGGGGGACAGGGGTCCTACAATGAGCAGTTCTTC,CASSLGGQGSYNEQFF
TRBV12-5,NA,NA,TRBJ2-1,TGTGCTAGTGGTTCCCACCGGGATGAGCAGTTCTTC,CASGSHRDEQFF
TRBV2,TRBD2,once,TRBJ2-2,TGTGCCAGCAGTGGAATTTTGGCCGGGAGGACCGGGGAGCTGTTTTTT,CASSGILAGRTGELFF
TRBV5-6,TRBD1,NA,TRBJ2-7,TGTGCCAGCAGCAGCACGGACAGGATGTACGAGCAGTACTTC,CASSSTDRMYEQYF
TRBV5-6,TRBD2,NA,TRBJ2-1,TGTGCCAGCAGCTTGGTAGCGGGGGTTCGAAATGAGCAGTTCTTC,CASSLVAGVRNEQFF
TRBV5-1,TRBD2,NA,TRBJ2-5,TGCGCCAGCAGCCCGGAATGGCTAGCGGGAACCCAAGAGACCCAGTACTTC,CASSPEWLAGTQETQYF
TRBV5-1,TRBD2,NA,TRBJ2-7,TGCGCCAGCAGCTTGGCCGGGACTAGCGAACTACTCTACTACGAGCAGTACTTC,CASSLAGTSELLYYEQYF
TRBV2,NA,NA,TRBJ1-5,TGTGCCAGCAGTGAGGGTATAAGCAATCAGCCCCAGCATTTT,CASSEGISNQPQHF
TRBV28,TRBD1,NA,TRBJ2-7,TGTGCCAGCAGTTGGATGGACAGGGGGCGGGACGAGCAGTACTTC,CASSWMDRGRDEQYF
TRBV23-1,NA,NA,TRBJ2-5,TGCGCCAGCAGTCCATTACTGGAGTCGGTGGGAGAGACCCAGTACTTC,CASSPLLESVGETQYF
TRBV6-5,NA,once,TRBJ2-5,TGTGCCAGCAGTTACTCGCGCCCCGGGGGAGAGACCCAGTACTTC,CASSYSRPGGETQYF
TRBV21-1,NA,NA,TRBJ1-2,TGTGCCAGCAGAGATCTGGGTTCCTATGGCTACACCTTC,CASRDLGSYGYTF
TRBV10-3,TRBD2,NA,TRBJ2-7,TGTGCCATCAGTGATCCGGGACTAGCGGGAGGCTACGAGCAGTACTTC,CAISDPGLAGGYEQYF
TRBV4-1,NA,NA,TRBJ2-1,TGCGCCAGCAGCCAGGGCGGGAACTCCTACAATGAGCAGTTCTTC,CASSQGGNSYNEQFF
TRBV27,NA,NA,TRBJ1-1,TGTGCCAGCAGTTTATATTGGAACACTGAAGCTTTCTTT,CASSLYWNTEAFF
TRBV5-5,TRBD1,NA,TRBJ2-7,TGTGCCAGCAGCTGGGACAGGGGTTTCGAGCAGTACTTC,CASSWDRGFEQYF
TRBV28,NA,NA,TRBJ1-1,TGTGCCAGCAGTTGGGGGCGGGAAGGGGACACTGAAGCTTTCTTT,CASSWGREGDTEAFF
TRBV9,NA,NA,TRBJ2-1,TGTGCCAGCAGCGTAGGGGGTCTCGTCGTTAATGAGCAGTTCTTC,CASSVGGLVVNEQFF
TRBV7-2,NA,NA,TRBJ1-5,TGTGCCAGCAGCTTAGAGTGGGGTCTAAGCAATCAGCCCCAGCATTTT,CASSLEWGLSNQPQHF
TRBV28,NA,NA,TRBJ1-4,TGTGCCAGCAGCGCGAGCGCCCCAAGGACTAATGAAAAACTGTTTTTT,CASSASAPRTNEKLFF
TRBV25-1,NA,NA,TRBJ1-5,TGTGCCAGCAGTGAAGGATACCAAGGACAGCCCCAGCATTTT,CASSEGYQGQPQHF
TRBV2,TRBD1,NA,TRBJ1-5,TGTGCCAGCAGAGAATCCGGGACAGGGAACCAGCCCCAGCATTTT,CASRESGTGNQPQHF
TRBV14,TRBD2,once,TRBJ2-1,TGTGCCAGCAGCGGGACAGGACTAGCGGCATACAATGAGCAGTTCTTC,CASSGTGLAAYNEQFF
TRBV28,NA,NA,TRBJ1-1,TGTGCCAGCAGTTTTGGTAAGAACACTGAAGCTTTCTTT,CASSFGKNTEAFF